This T cell receptor beta chain stems from a study of blood T cell repertoires in COVID-19. Study as a whole: Sites in the United States, Italy and Spain provided acute and convalescent COVID-19 samples.

In germline, CDR1 is MGHRA, CDR2 YSYEKL. This CDR3 contains 17 residues. Deletions cut 5 bases from V and 0 bases from J, with 19 bases between. In Seattle, patients joined the study during active infection and were tracked longitudinally. Method: immunoSEQ multiplex PCR; TCRdb's copy keeps in-frame clones and lacks some. The profile shows fewer than 200,000 clones, around four fifths of them singletons. The V and J genes are TRBV4-1 and TRBJ1-2; D is perhaps TRBD1 (6 bases). The sample was peripheral blood. This receptor was taken from a woman older than 75 with COVID-19, enrolled during active disease. This CDR3 reads CASSEGVQNGANYGYTF. The CDR3 DNA follows: TGCGCCAGCAGCGAGGGGGTACAAAACGGAGCTAACTATGGCTACACCTTC.